One sample yielded the 7 T cell receptor beta chains listed below, sequenced in a study of T cells in Graves' hyperthyroidism and ophthalmopathy. Amplification yielded TCR beta CDR3 regions, with RNA transcripts as the source. First-round RT-PCR with HTBI primers amplified the TCR CDR3 region. TCRdb re-called the multiplex PCR reads through MiXCR, storing one row per CDR3 protein. The repertoire holds under 400,000 distinct CDR3 sequences, with around 25% as singletons. Sequenced: blood. Receptors originate from a man aged 50-60 years with Graves' hyperthyroidism.

This clonotype was recorded a few times. V is TRBV6-1 and J is TRBJ2-1; D remains unclear. V was clipped by 3 bases and J by 7 bases, with 19 bases between them. The CDR3 is 16 residues long. Germline CDR1 reads MNHNS; CDR2 reads SASEGT. This CDR3 reads CASSDFRTNDPNEQFF. The CDR3 DNA reads as TGTGCCAGCAGTGATTTCAGGACCAATGACCCAAATGAGCAGTTCTTC.

The chain carries TRBV28 and TRBJ2-3; tentative D call: TRBD2 (12 bases). With 5 bases removed from V and 1 base from J, the gap between germline ends came to 25 bases. This CDR3 is built from 19 residues. Per germline, CDR1 MDHEN and CDR2 SYDVKM. CDR3 protein: CASSGQGARLAGGTDTQYF. The CDR3 DNA sequence: TGTGCCAGCAGTGGACAGGGGGCGCGACTAGCGGGGGGCACAGATACGCAGTATTTT.

The chain couples TRBV2 to TRBJ2-7; D possibly matches TRBD1 or TRBD2 (5 bases each). Trimming cost V 6 bases and J 5 bases, with 17 bases left between them. The germline V gene encodes CDR1 SNHLY and CDR2 FYNNEI. The CDR3 length is 14 residues. The CDR3 loop is CASSLAEGTDEQYF. The CDR3 nucleotides read TGTGCCAGCAGCCTGGCCGAGGGGACCGACGAGCAGTACTTC.

Only a few counts were recorded for this clonotype. The gene calls are TRBV2 and TRBJ1-6, with D unclear. The V gene's germline CDR1 is SNHLY and CDR2 FYNNEI. V was trimmed by 6 bases and J by 5 bases, leaving 11 bases between them. CDR3 length equals 14 residues. For the CDR3, the DNA is TGTGCCAGCAGACTAGTGGGGAATAATTCACCCCTCCACTTT. Protein: CASRLVGNNSPLHF.

This clonotype was seen repeatedly, ten times or more. This chain uses TRBV7-3 with TRBJ2-2; weak D call: TRBD2 (5 bases). The CDR3 is 14 residues long. CDR1 is SGHTA and CDR2 is FQGTGA in the germline V gene. Trimming took off 3 bases at V and 2 bases at J, with 7 bases between the two ends. The CDR3 DNA sequence: TGTGCCAGCAGCTTTGAGGGAAACACCGGGGAGCTGTTTTTT. Its protein is CASSFEGNTGELFF.

The sample holds a few counts of this clonotype. V and J are TRBV28 and TRBJ2-5, with D tentatively TRBD2 (6 bases). Trimming took 4 bases from V and 6 from J, leaving 21 bases between them. Germline assignment: CDR1 MDHEN and CDR2 SYDVKM. The length of the CDR3 is 16 residues. The CDR3 DNA follows: TGTGCCAGCAGTTCCGCAGGGACTTTAGGAGACAAGACCCAGTACTTC. Its translation is CASSSAGTLGDKTQYF.

The chain joins TRBV7-8 to TRBJ2-1; 12 bases map to TRBD2. With 5 bases clipped from V and 8 bases from J, the junction kept 4 bases outside the gene matches. In germline, CDR1 is SGHVS, CDR2 FQNEAQ. The length of the CDR3 is 14 residues. The CDR3 spells CASSGLAGWDEQFF. CDR3 DNA: TGTGCCAGCAGCGGACTAGCGGGGTGGGATGAGCAGTTCTTC.